A single sample is the source of the 31 T cell receptor beta chains below, sequenced in a study of blood T cell repertoires in COVID-19. Produced via immunoSEQ multiplex PCR; TCRdb's table is partial and in-frame only. The sample holds about 74,000 clones; 84% are singletons and the top ten take around 35%. Sequencing was done on a sample of peripheral blood. All receptors derive from a man between 65 and 80 years old with acute or convalescent COVID-19.

This clone was detected a few times. The chain has TRBV24-1 and TRBJ2-1; 7 bases agree with TRBD2. The CDR3 is 13 residues long. Per the germline V gene, CDR1 is KGHDR and CDR2 is SFDVKD. V shed 4 bases, J shed 8 bases, and the junction held 4 bases outside the gene matches. The CDR3 loop is CATSEEGRDEQFF. CDR3 sequence (DNA): TGTGCCACCAGTGAGGAGGGGAGGGATGAGCAGTTCTTC.

This sequence joins TRBV9 and TRBJ1-6; TRBD1 aligns across 11 bases. The CDR3 extends over 14 amino acids. CDR1 is SGDLS and CDR2 is YYNGEE in the germline V gene. The ends lost 3 bases at V and 11 bases at J; junction bases unmatched: 4. CDR3: CASSGRDRGTPLHF. The CDR3 DNA follows: TGTGCCAGCAGCGGGCGGGACAGGGGGACACCCCTCCACTTT. Combining the CDR3 with reference TRBV9 and TRBJ1-6 gives the whole variable domain DSGVTQTPKHLITATGQRVTLRCSPRSGDLSVYWYQQSLDQGLQFLIQYYNGEERAKGNILERFSAQQFPDLHSELNLSSLELGDSALYFCASSGRDRGTPLHFGNGTRLTVT.

This chain uses TRBV3-1 (or the pseudogene TRBV3-2) with TRBJ1-3; D is ambiguous. The V end lost 6 bases, the J end lost 1 base, and 10 bases lay between the germline ends. CDR1 and CDR2 (germline): LGHDT, YNNKEL (reference sequence). The CDR3 spans 14 residues. The CDR3 DNA is TGTGCCAGCAGACGGACTGTTTCTGGAAACACCATATATTTT. Its protein is CASRRTVSGNTIYF.

The chain has TRBV19 and TRBJ1-2; D may be TRBD1 (5 bases). Trimming pared 4 bases from V and 7 bases from J, leaving 10 bases between. This CDR3 spans 12 amino acids. In germline, CDR1 is LNHDA, CDR2 SQIVND (reference sequence). The CDR3 bases are TGTGCCAGTAGTAGGCAGGGATTTGGCTACACCTTC. It yields the protein CASSRQGFGYTF.

The CDR3 nucleotides are TGCGCCAGCAGCTTGGGAGACAGGGGAGATGAGCAGTTCTTC. Encoded protein: CASSLGDRGDEQFF. J is TRBJ2-1 and V is TRBV5-1; TRBD1 agrees at 8 bases. V was pared by 0 bases and J by 8 bases, with 4 bases of the junction left unmatched. There are 14 residues in the CDR3. From germline, CDR1 is SGHRS and CDR2 YFSETQ. Together with reference TRBV5-1 and TRBJ2-1, the CDR3 gives the full variable domain: KAGVTQTPRYLIKTRGQQVTLSCSPISGHRSVSWYQQTPGQGLQFLFEYFSETQRNKGNFPGRFSGRQFSNSRSEMNVSTLELGDSALYLCASSLGDRGDEQFFGPGTRLTVL.

The chain is built from TRBV5-4 and TRBJ2-7, with 10 positions matching TRBD2. V gave up 6 bases and J gave up 1 base; unmatched junction bases: 10. CDR1 is SGHNT and CDR2 is YYREEE in the germline V gene (reference sequence). The CDR3 runs 16 residues. CDR3 loop: CASTSWSSGSSYEQYF. CDR3 DNA sequence: TGTGCCAGCACCTCTTGGTCTAGCGGGAGTTCCTACGAGCAGTACTTC.

V and J are TRBV28 and TRBJ1-1; D is unresolved. CDR3 length equals 15 residues. V lost 3 bases, J lost 0 bases, and 11 bases lay in between. Germline CDR1 reads MDHEN; CDR2 reads SYDVKM. CDR3 sequence: CASSFGVLVNTEAFF. DNA for the CDR3: TGTGCCAGCAGTTTTGGAGTCCTAGTGAACACTGAAGCTTTCTTT.

The chain links TRBV5-4 to TRBJ2-7; possible D gene TRBD2, 5 bases. With 4 bases removed from V and 6 bases from J, the gap between germline ends came to 20 bases. The CDR3 has 15 amino acids. In germline, CDR1 is SGHNT, CDR2 YYREEE (reference sequence). In nucleotides, the CDR3 is TGTGCCAGCAGCCTTGGAGGCCCTCTCCCGGGCGAGCAGTACTTC. Its protein product is CASSLGGPLPGEQYF.

This sequence joins TRBV14 and TRBJ1-1, with D maybe TRBD1 (6 bases). This CDR3 is 14 amino acids long. V dropped 6 bases and J dropped 1 base, with 12 bases sitting between them. Germline lookup yields CDR1 SGHDN and CDR2 FVKESK. The DNA of the CDR3 is TGTGCCAGCAGACCCAGGGGCCCGAACACTGAAGCTTTCTTT. It specifies CASRPRGPNTEAFF.

This chain joins TRBV7-9 and TRBJ2-1; 13 bases agree with TRBD2. This CDR3 comprises 15 residues. CDR1 SEHNR and CDR2 FQNEAQ come from the germline V gene (reference sequence). Trimming took 5 bases from V and 6 from J; bases not matched to a gene: 4. The CDR3 region is CASSVGTSGINEQFF. As DNA, the CDR3 is TGTGCCAGCAGCGTCGGGACTAGCGGGATCAATGAGCAGTTCTTC.

This clone was seen once. The chain carries TRBV18 and TRBJ2-5; D remains unclear. CDR3 size: 14 residues. In germline, CDR1 is KGHSH, CDR2 LQKENI. The ends were cut back, 3 bases at V and 3 bases at J, with 11 bases in the middle. CDR3 bases: TGTGCCAGCTCACCGTCAACTATAAAAGAGACCCAGTACTTC. It translates to CASSPSTIKETQYF.

On this clone: This specimen includes other DNA sequences encoding the same CDR3. The CDR3 sequence is CSVEGRAYGYTF. The CDR3 DNA reads as TGCAGCGTTGAAGGCCGCGCCTATGGCTACACCTTC. The chain joins TRBV29-1 to TRBJ1-2; no clear D. The ends were cut back, 1 base at V and 4 bases at J, with 7 bases in the middle. The CDR3 is 12 residues long. Germline V lookup: CDR1 SQVTM, CDR2 ANQGSEA.

This clone turned up a few times. The chain combines TRBV13 with TRBJ1-2; 9 bases fit TRBD1. With V trimmed by 6 bases and J by 4 bases, 9 bases remained unmatched. This CDR3 region has 15 residues. The germline gives CDR1 PRHDT, CDR2 FYEKMQ (reference sequence). The CDR3 nucleotides read TGTGCCAGCAGGGAACTACAGGGGGCGCTCTATGGCTACACCTTC. Amino acids: CASRELQGALYGYTF.

V and J are TRBV12-3 or TRBV12-4 and TRBJ2-7; the D is unclear. This CDR3 has 10 residues. The V gene lost 9 bases and the J gene lost 6 bases, with 9 bases spanning the gap. CDR3 sequence reads: CASGSREQYF. CDR3 DNA: TGTGCCAGTGGTAGTCGCGAGCAGTACTTC.

On this clone itself: Other DNA sequences in this sample translate to the same CDR3. This chain links TRBV19 with TRBJ1-5; possibly TRBD1 for D (6 bases). The CDR3 covers 15 residues. The V gene lost 6 bases and the J gene lost 1 base, with 13 bases spanning the gap. CDR1 LNHDA and CDR2 SQIVND come from the germline V gene (reference sequence). This CDR3 reads CASSKGGASNQPQHF. CDR3 DNA: TGTGCCAGTAGCAAAGGGGGTGCGAGCAATCAGCCCCAGCATTTT.

The V gene is TRBV7-2, the J gene TRBJ2-7; 8 bases fit TRBD1. V was clipped by 3 bases and J by 2 bases; unmatched bases: 6. This CDR3 region has 15 residues. Germline V gene sequence: CDR1 SGHTA, CDR2 FQGNSA. The CDR3, as DNA: TGTGCCAGCAGCTTGGGGACAGGTATTACCTACGAGCAGTACTTC. Translation: CASSLGTGITYEQYF.

The table lists this clone with a count of one. J is TRBJ1-1 and V is TRBV25-1, with 7 positions matching TRBD1. The germline CDR1 and CDR2 sequences are MGHDK and SYGVNS. The CDR3 sequence is 14 residues long. The V segment lost 8 bases and the J segment 0 bases; nucleotides outside the gene matches: 6. CDR3: CASSSDRLNTEAFF. The CDR3 nucleotides are TGTGCCAGCTCTTCGGACAGGCTGAACACTGAAGCTTTCTTT.

The genes are TRBV28 and TRBJ1-2; 7 bases agree with TRBD1. The CDR3 runs 12 residues. Trimming removed 5 bases from V and 5 bases from J; junction bases left unmatched: 2. Per the germline V gene, CDR1 is MDHEN and CDR2 is SYDVKM. CDR3 amino acids: CASSATGYGYTF. The CDR3 coding sequence is TGTGCCAGCAGTGCGACAGGGTATGGCTACACCTTC.

This clone showed up just a few times. The V call is TRBV10-3, the J call TRBJ1-2, with a tentative D call TRBD1 (6 bases). The V gene lost 2 bases and the J gene lost 4 bases, with 17 bases spanning the gap. Germline CDR1 reads ENHRY; CDR2 reads SYGVKD. CDR3 size: 16 residues. In DNA, the CDR3 is TGTGCCATCAGTGAGCCAGGACAGCCCGGTGGCTATGGCTACACCTTC. Translating it yields CAISEPGQPGGYGYTF.

This clone has a single count. V usage is TRBV4-3 and J usage is TRBJ2-3; 7 bases agree with TRBD2. The CDR3 runs 15 residues. Germline lookup yields CDR1 LGHNA and CDR2 YSLEER. J lost 5 bases, V lost 0 bases, and 5 bases had no gene match. The CDR3 sequence is CASSQESGVLDTQYF. CDR3 nucleotide sequence: TGCGCCAGCAGCCAAGAGAGCGGGGTCTTAGATACGCAGTATTTT.

V is TRBV18 and J is TRBJ2-7, with 10 nucleotides matching TRBD2. Germline V gene lookup returns CDR1 KGHSH and CDR2 LQKENI. This CDR3 comprises 15 residues. After removal of 3 bases from V and 2 bases from J, the junction contained 4 bases not matched to a gene. In DNA form, the CDR3 reads TGTGCCAGCTCACCTAGCGGGGGGAAACCCTACGAGCAGTACTTC. It encodes CASSPSGGKPYEQYF.

V usage is TRBV12-3 or TRBV12-4 and J usage is TRBJ1-2, with D possibly matching TRBD1 (5 bases). The CDR3 extends over 13 amino acids. V was shortened by 6 bases and J by 6 bases, with 14 bases between the two germline ends. The CDR3 protein is CASSGQGAHGYTF. CDR3 nucleotides: TGTGCCAGCAGCGGGCAAGGGGCTCATGGCTACACCTTC.

The V gene is TRBV19, the J gene TRBJ1-5, with 8 bases lining up with TRBD1. The V segment lost 5 bases and the J segment 7 bases; nucleotides outside the gene matches: 10. This CDR3 is 15 amino acids long. Germline V lookup: CDR1 LNHDA, CDR2 SQIVND (reference sequence). The CDR3 region has the DNA TGTGCCAGTAGTGTAGGACAGGGCACGGACCAGCCCCAGCATTTT. It yields the protein CASSVGQGTDQPQHF.

The V call is TRBV7-2, the J call TRBJ2-3; TRBD1 aligns across 8 bases. Germline lookup yields CDR1 SGHTA and CDR2 FQGNSA. J was trimmed by 1 base and V by 3 bases; bases with no gene match: 3. The CDR3 covers 15 residues. CDR3 in amino acids: CASSLGGQGTDTQYF. The CDR3 region has the DNA TGTGCCAGCAGCTTGGGGGGACAGGGCACAGATACGCAGTATTTT.

The gene calls are TRBV29-1 and TRBJ2-2; 10 nucleotides line up with TRBD1. The CDR3 is 19 amino acids. CDR1 is SQVTM, CDR2 ANQGSEA, per germline. Unmatched junction bases numbered 15, after V lost 4 bases and J lost 1 base. This chain's CDR3 is CSVGSPKDRGAKNTGELFF. CDR3 coding DNA: TGCAGCGTTGGAAGCCCCAAGGACAGGGGGGCTAAGAACACCGGGGAGCTGTTTTTT.

The rearrangement joins TRBV19 to TRBJ1-5; TRBD1 might be the D (6 bases). V shed 4 bases and J shed 5 bases, with 12 bases lying between them. This CDR3 contains 14 residues. Per the germline V gene, CDR1 is LNHDA and CDR2 is SQIVND (reference sequence). The CDR3 here is CASSKWDTHQPQHF. Here the CDR3 DNA reads TGTGCCAGTAGTAAGTGGGACACTCATCAGCCCCAGCATTTT. Together with reference TRBV19 and TRBJ1-5, the CDR3 gives the full variable domain: DGGITQSPKYLFRKEGQNVTLSCEQNLNHDAMYWYRQDPGQGLRLIYYSQIVNDFQKGDIAEGYSVSREKKESFPLTVTSAQKNPTAFYLCASSKWDTHQPQHFGDGTRLSIL.

V is TRBV7-9 and J is TRBJ2-7; 9 positions match TRBD1. The ends lost 10 bases at V and 5 bases at J; junction bases unmatched: 15. There are 15 residues in the CDR3. CDR1 and CDR2 from the germline V gene are SEHNR and FQNEAQ (reference sequence). The chain's CDR3 is CAISLRDRDLDEQYF. CDR3 sequence (DNA): TGTGCCATCTCCCTCCGGGACAGGGATCTAGACGAGCAGTACTTC.

J is TRBJ1-5 and V is TRBV2; perhaps TRBD1 as D (6 bases). V lost 6 bases to trimming and J lost 3 bases, with 12 bases between them. Germline CDR1 reads SNHLY; CDR2 reads FYNNEI. The CDR3 contains 14 residues. The CDR3 DNA follows: TGTGCCAGCAGGGTCGGACAGACCAATCAGCCCCAGCATTTT. It yields the protein CASRVGQTNQPQHF.

V and J are TRBV4-1 and TRBJ2-7; weak D call: TRBD1 (6 bases). V dropped 4 bases and J dropped 3 bases, with 16 bases sitting between them. This CDR3 has 15 amino acids. Germline V lookup: CDR1 MGHRA, CDR2 YSYEKL. In DNA form, the CDR3 reads TGCGCCAGCAGCCCCAGTATAAGGGGGAACTACGAGCAGTACTTC. Amino acids: CASSPSIRGNYEQYF.

The gene calls are TRBV27 and TRBJ2-2; 14 positions agree with TRBD2. CDR3 length equals 17 residues. The junction had 9 bases not matched to a gene; V was cut back by 6 bases and J by 6 bases. CDR1 and CDR2 (germline): MNHEY, SMNVEV (reference sequence). CDR3 protein: CASSMTSGRASSGELFF. In nucleotides, the CDR3 is TGTGCCAGCAGCATGACTAGCGGGAGGGCCTCTTCCGGGGAGCTGTTTTTT.

The rearrangement links TRBV20-1 to TRBJ1-2; TRBD1 agrees at 7 bases. V was clipped by 4 bases and J by 8 bases; unmatched bases: 4. The CDR3 extends over 11 amino acids. Germline lookup yields CDR1 DFQATT and CDR2 SNEGSKA (reference sequence). CDR3 in DNA: TGCAGTGCTAAGAGACAGGGAGGCTACACCTTC. This codes for CSAKRQGGYTF.